Presented here are 22 T cell receptor beta chains from one specimen sequenced in a study of cytomegalovirus exposure and HLA in healthy donors. The PCR ran on 60 Vbeta and 13 Jbeta primers. Sequenced by immunoSEQ multiplex PCR; TCRdb stores in-frame clones only, minus some. Among some 170,000 clones listed, 75% to 90% were seen once. Sample: PBMCs. These receptors all stem from a woman aged 18 to 35 in good health and CMV-seronegative.

This chain links TRBV13 with TRBJ1-1; D remains unclear. Trimming removed 1 base from V and 0 bases from J, with 9 bases in between. Germline V CDR1 and CDR2: PRHDT, FYEKMQ (reference sequence). CDR3 size: 15 residues. This CDR3 reads CASSLVGLMNTEAFF. The CDR3 DNA reads TGTGCCAGCAGCTTAGTTGGACTCATGAACACTGAAGCTTTCTTT.

This clone was picked up one time. The chain couples TRBV9 to TRBJ2-7; 10 bases fit TRBD1. The V gene's germline CDR1 is SGDLS and CDR2 YYNGEE. Trimming cost V 0 bases and J 6 bases; bases outside gene matches: 9. The CDR3 runs 16 residues. CDR3 bases: TGTGCCAGCAGCGTAGGGCGACAGGGGGCGCAGGCCGAGCAGTACTTC. It translates to CASSVGRQGAQAEQYF. Drawing the rest from reference TRBV9 and TRBJ2-7, the complete variable domain is DSGVTQTPKHLITATGQRVTLRCSPRSGDLSVYWYQQSLDQGLQFLIQYYNGEERAKGNILERFSAQQFPDLHSELNLSSLELGDSALYFCASSVGRQGAQAEQYFGPGTRLTVT.

This clone was counted a single time. V gene TRBV10-1 combines with J gene TRBJ2-7; D gene ambiguous. Germline CDR1 and CDR2: WNHNN and SYGVQD (reference sequence). V was cut by 2 bases and J by 4 bases, with 9 bases left in between. The CDR3 totals 13 residues. This chain's CDR3 is CASSEGRLYEQYF. The CDR3 DNA follows: TGCGCCAGCAGTGAGGGCAGGTTATACGAGCAGTACTTC.

The rearrangement uses TRBV28 and TRBJ1-5; D unclear. Germline values: CDR1 MDHEN, CDR2 SYDVKM. The CDR3 covers 14 residues. V lost 5 bases to trimming and J lost 6 bases, with 14 bases between them. This CDR3 reads CASSGHEGSQPQHF. CDR3 nucleotide sequence: TGTGCCAGCAGTGGCCATGAGGGAAGTCAGCCCCAGCATTTT.

This chain links TRBV11-2 with TRBJ2-5; TRBD2 aligns across 10 bases. Germline V CDR1 and CDR2: SGHAT, FQNNGV. The CDR3 has 11 amino acids. V trimming: 5 bases; J trimming: 12 bases; junction bases outside the gene matches: 3. DNA for the CDR3: TGTGCCAGCAGCGCAGCGGGAGGGGAGTACTTC. Residues: CASSAAGGEYF. Supplemented by reference TRBV11-2 and TRBJ2-5, the full variable domain reads EAGVAQSPRYKIIEKRQSVAFWCNPISGHATLYWYQQILGQGPKLLIQFQNNGVVDDSQLPKDRFSAERLKGVDSTLKIQPAKLEDSAVYLCASSAAGGEYFGPGTRLLVL.

CDR3: CASSSVGGNQPQHF. For the CDR3, the DNA is TGTGCCAGCAGTTCGGTGGGGGGTAATCAGCCCCAGCATTTT. The genes are TRBV6-5 and TRBJ1-5, with D tentatively TRBD1 (5 bases). This CDR3 has 14 residues. Germline CDR1 is MNHEY and CDR2 is SVGAGI. V was shortened by 4 bases and J by 4 bases, with 11 bases between the two germline ends.

The chain recombines TRBV5-6 with TRBJ2-1; TRBD2 is a possible D gene (6 bases). Germline CDR1 reads SGHDT; CDR2 reads YYEEEE. The CDR3 totals 14 residues. Trimming cost V 5 bases and J 6 bases, with 15 bases left between them. CDR3 residues: CASSSKWTTNEQFF. The CDR3 nucleotides are TGTGCCAGCAGTTCTAAGTGGACTACCAATGAGCAGTTCTTC.

V gene TRBV6-1 combines with J gene TRBJ1-2; possible D gene TRBD1, 5 bases. Germline V gene sequence: CDR1 MNHNS, CDR2 SASEGT. V was trimmed by 3 bases and J by 3 bases, leaving 17 bases between them. The CDR3 runs 16 residues. CDR3 protein: CASSDLYRPGDYGYTF. DNA of the CDR3: TGTGCCAGCAGTGACCTTTACAGGCCAGGAGACTATGGCTACACCTTC.

The chain employs TRBV27 and TRBJ1-5; 8 bases align to TRBD1. Germline V gives CDR1 MNHEY, CDR2 SMNVEV (reference sequence). This CDR3 spans 14 amino acids. V lost 8 bases, J lost 6 bases, and 9 bases stayed unmatched. CDR3 region: CASAWQGAAQPQHF. CDR3 DNA: TGTGCCAGCGCCTGGCAGGGGGCGGCTCAGCCCCAGCATTTT.

V gene TRBV28 combines with J gene TRBJ2-7; possibly TRBD1 for D (6 bases). With 6 bases removed from V and 0 bases from J, the gap between germline ends came to 15 bases. Germline V gives CDR1 MDHEN, CDR2 SYDVKM. The CDR3 sequence is 15 residues long. CDR3 loop: CASSNKQGISYEQYF. The CDR3 bases are TGTGCCAGCAGCAACAAACAGGGAATCTCCTACGAGCAGTACTTC. Complete variable domain (other parts from reference TRBV28 and TRBJ2-7): DVKVTQSSRYLVKRTGEKVFLECVQDMDHENMFWYRQDPGLGLRLIYFSYDVKMKEKGDIPEGYSVSREKKERFSLILESASTNQTSMYLCASSNKQGISYEQYFGPGTRLTVT.

CDR3 in DNA: TGTGCCAGCAGCTCCGCGCTAGCGGGAGCCCACGGGGAGCTGTTTTTT. The encoded protein is CASSSALAGAHGELFF. The chain is built from TRBV13 and TRBJ2-2; 10 bases match TRBD2. Losses at the gene ends were 4 bases for V and 7 bases for J; bases not matched to a gene: 9. CDR1 and CDR2 from the germline V gene are PRHDT and FYEKMQ (reference sequence). The CDR3 is 16 amino acids.

This rearrangement joins TRBV19 to TRBJ2-2, with 15 nucleotides matching TRBD2. In germline, CDR1 is LNHDA, CDR2 SQIVND (reference sequence). The CDR3 contains 18 residues. V shed 5 bases and J 5 bases; nucleotides not matched to a gene: 9. The CDR3 reads CASSPGTSGRWYTGELFF. Here the CDR3 DNA reads TGTGCCAGTAGTCCCGGGACTAGCGGGAGGTGGTATACCGGGGAGCTGTTTTTT.

The chain links TRBV11-2 to TRBJ2-7; 7 bases fit TRBD1. Losses at the gene ends were 5 bases for V and 2 bases for J; bases not matched to a gene: 9. This CDR3 is 15 amino acids long. Germline-derived CDR1 and CDR2 are SGHAT and FQNNGV. The CDR3 loop is CASSPADRDPYEQYF. The CDR3 DNA is TGTGCCAGCAGCCCCGCCGACAGGGACCCCTACGAGCAGTACTTC.

The CDR3 region has the DNA TGTGCCAGCAGCTTTACAGGAGTGAACACTGAAGCTTTCTTT. Translation gives CASSFTGVNTEAFF. The chain has TRBV5-4 and TRBJ1-1; tentative D call: TRBD1 (5 bases). CDR3 length: 14 residues. The germline V gene has CDR1 SGHNT and CDR2 YYREEE (reference sequence). V gave up 2 bases and J gave up 0 bases, with 8 bases separating them.

The chain uses TRBV5-1 and TRBJ2-7; unclear D gene. This CDR3 is 13 amino acids long. V dropped 2 bases and J dropped 4 bases, with 10 bases sitting between them. Germline CDR1 reads SGHRS; CDR2 reads YFSETQ. CDR3 DNA: TGCGCCAGCAGCTTCTCCTCACAGTACGAGCAGTACTTC. It codes for CASSFSSQYEQYF. Drawing the rest from reference TRBV5-1 and TRBJ2-7, the complete variable domain is KAGVTQTPRYLIKTRGQQVTLSCSPISGHRSVSWYQQTPGQGLQFLFEYFSETQRNKGNFPGRFSGRQFSNSRSEMNVSTLELGDSALYLCASSFSSQYEQYFGPGTRLTVT.

The table lists this clone with a few counts. This chain connects TRBV2 to TRBJ2-2, with TRBD2 matching 7 bases. The CDR3 has 15 amino acids. J lost 3 bases, V lost 9 bases, and 10 bases had no gene match. CDR1 is SNHLY and CDR2 is FYNNEI in the germline V gene. This chain's CDR3 is CASHAGVRDTGELFF. Here the CDR3 DNA reads TGTGCCAGTCATGCGGGGGTGAGGGACACCGGGGAGCTGTTTTTT. The full variable domain, its missing parts supplied by reference TRBV2 and TRBJ2-2, is EPEVTQTPSHQVTQMGQEVILRCVPISNHLYFYWYRQILGQKVEFLVSFYNNEISEKSEIFDDQFSVERPDGSNFTLKIRSTKLEDSAMYFCASHAGVRDTGELFFGEGSRLTVL.

V and J are TRBV15 and TRBJ1-4, with D perhaps matching TRBD1 (5 bases). Germline loops: CDR1 LNHNV, CDR2 YYDKDF (reference sequence). V was pared by 0 bases and J by 7 bases, with 24 bases between. This CDR3 has 19 amino acids. CDR3 residues: CATSRDSPMARERSEKLFF. The CDR3 nucleotides are TGTGCCACCAGCAGAGACTCCCCTATGGCCAGGGAAAGGAGTGAAAAACTGTTTTTT.

The chain joins TRBV19 to TRBJ2-1; TRBD1 is a possible D gene (6 bases). The germline V and J ends were trimmed by 5 bases and 4 bases, with 12 bases remaining between them. CDR1 is LNHDA, CDR2 SQIVND, per germline (reference sequence). The CDR3 contains 14 residues. The CDR3 DNA is TGTGCCAGTAGTGAAAGGACAGCATACAATGAGCAGTTCTTC. Amino acid sequence: CASSERTAYNEQFF.

The CDR3 sequence is CASSGLEAGELFF. The CDR3 region has the DNA TGTGCCAGCAGTGGACTGGAGGCCGGGGAGCTGTTTTTT. The rearrangement links TRBV6-1 to TRBJ2-2; D possibly corresponds to TRBD2 (5 bases). The CDR3 has 13 amino acids. Deletions cut 4 bases from V and 6 bases from J, with 9 bases between. Germline V gives CDR1 MNHNS, CDR2 SASEGT.

The V call is TRBV28, the J call TRBJ2-5; D is undetermined. V lost 3 bases and J lost 5, with 13 bases in between. The germline CDR1 and CDR2 sequences are MDHEN and SYDVKM. The CDR3 extends over 14 amino acids. CDR3 amino acids: CASSFPGPAETQYF. The CDR3 DNA sequence: TGTGCCAGCAGTTTCCCCGGCCCAGCGGAGACCCAGTACTTC.

The V call is TRBV7-2, the J call TRBJ2-1, with 11 bases fitting TRBD2. Germline lookup yields CDR1 SGHTA and CDR2 FQGNSA. The V and J ends lost 7 bases and 4 bases, in that order; junction bases with no gene match: 3. The CDR3 contains 14 residues. In nucleotides, the CDR3 is TGTACCAGCAAATTAGCGGGAGGGTACAATGAGCAGTTCTTC. Translation: CTSKLAGGYNEQFF.

The table lists this clone with a few counts. This chain joins TRBV11-1 and TRBJ2-2; D remains ambiguous. The CDR3 contains 14 residues. Germline V CDR1 and CDR2: SGHAT, FQDESV (reference sequence). The V end lost 2 bases, the J end lost 5 bases, and 9 bases lay between the germline ends. The CDR3 loop is CASSLLPVTGELFF. For the CDR3, the DNA is TGTGCCAGCAGCTTACTCCCGGTAACCGGGGAGCTGTTTTTT.